The T cell receptor beta chain under discussion was sequenced for a study of early T cells in non-severe SARS-CoV-2 infection. Germline CDR1 is SEHNR and CDR2 is FQNEAQ (reference sequence). Trimming shortened V by 1 base and J by 8 bases, and 5 bases separated the two germline ends. CDR3 length: 11 amino acids. In its sample, this clonotype was seen many times. Attachment of unique molecular identifiers to individual cDNA molecules was performed. TCRdb reanalysed the 5' RACE reads using MiXCR and keeps one entry per CDR3 protein. The sample consists of tens of thousands of distinct CDR3 sequences, roughly 10% of them appearing once.

Sequencing used whole blood, obtained at baseline. The genes are TRBV7-9 and TRBJ1-2; D unclear. The clonotype was recovered from an adult who was a healthcare worker with PCR-confirmed SARS-CoV-2 infection or an uninfected control (not recorded which). The CDR3 DNA sequence: TGTGCCAGCAGCTTAGACCGCGGCTACACCTTC. It is translated as CASSLDRGYTF.